The source of this T cell receptor (beta chain) is a study of blood T cell repertoires in COVID-19. Overall study: Samples of COVID-19 (acute and convalescent) were obtained from the United States, Italy and Spain. Nucleic acid was either cDNA or gDNA, and it came from T cells, B-cell-depleted T cells, or PBMCs.

Source study methods: Amplified reference gene primers provided the basis for estimating nucleated cell counts. The repertoire was sequenced with immunoSEQ multiplex PCR; TCRdb's copy has only in-frame clones and lacks some. That table furnishes V, J and clone size, whereas the DNA furnished D and trimming. This table holds hundreds of thousands of clones, roughly 87% found once. The J segment lost 9 bases and the V segment lost 4 bases, leaving 9 bases of the junction unmatched. This CDR3 is built from 14 residues. Germline CDR1 MGHRA, CDR2 YSYEKL. In assigning cohorts, the study relied on participant-reported clinical history.

The V and J genes are TRBV4-1 and TRBJ1-3; 7 bases map to TRBD1. Sequencing input: PBMCs or T cells enriched from blood (not recorded which). The clonotype was recovered from a woman aged 25-40 years with acute COVID-19. As DNA, the CDR3 is TGCGCCAGCAGCCCAGGGGACAGTTTTTCCACCATATATTTT. Amino acid sequence: CASSPGDSFSTIYF.